The following is a T cell receptor (beta chain) sequence with its context. The antigen remains undetermined. One end of the junction fails to match germline, which may point to a read error. The data originate from a study of tumor and adjacent non-tumor tissue in lung cancer. Overall study context: There were some 12 adenocarcinoma, 2 squamous cell carcinoma and 1 small cell lung cancer cases. Study-level results: Top 100 clones took a larger repertoire share in normal lung. Higher tumor TCR diversity was associated with shorter survival.

No cell sorting was done before RNA was extracted from the tissue. TCRbeta libraries were built with three rounds of nested PCR, modified from ARM-PCR. Each CDR3 protein is one row after TCRdb ran MiXCR on the multiplex PCR reads. The sample includes 120,000 to 150,000 distinct CDR3 sequences, around 67% of them seen just once. Per the germline V gene, CDR1 is SGHAT and CDR2 is FQNNGV. The CDR3 length is 16 residues. The sequencing sample was made of lung tumor tissue. J is TRBJ2-1 and V is TRBV11-2; 8 positions agree with TRBD2. The origin of this receptor is a man in his fifties or sixties with small cell lung cancer. The CDR3 DNA reads as TGTGCCAGCAGCTTAACACTGACTAGCGACTACATTGAGCAGTTCTTC. Protein: CASSLTLTSDYIEQFF.